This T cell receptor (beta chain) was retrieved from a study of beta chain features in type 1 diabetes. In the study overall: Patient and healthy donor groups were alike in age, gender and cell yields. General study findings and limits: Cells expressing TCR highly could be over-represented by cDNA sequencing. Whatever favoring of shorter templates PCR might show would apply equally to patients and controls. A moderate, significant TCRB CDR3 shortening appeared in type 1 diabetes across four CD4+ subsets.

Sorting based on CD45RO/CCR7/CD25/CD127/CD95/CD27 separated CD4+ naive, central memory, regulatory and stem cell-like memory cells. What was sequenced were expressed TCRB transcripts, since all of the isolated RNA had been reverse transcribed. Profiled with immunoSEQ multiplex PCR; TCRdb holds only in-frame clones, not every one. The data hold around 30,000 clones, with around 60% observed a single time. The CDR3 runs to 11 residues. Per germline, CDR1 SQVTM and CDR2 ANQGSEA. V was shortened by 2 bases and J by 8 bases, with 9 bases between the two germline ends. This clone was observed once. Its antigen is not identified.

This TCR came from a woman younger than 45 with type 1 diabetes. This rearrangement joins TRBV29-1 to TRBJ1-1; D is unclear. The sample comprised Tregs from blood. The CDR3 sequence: CSVEFLGEAFF. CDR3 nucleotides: TGCAGCGTTGAATTTTTGGGCGAAGCTTTCTTT.